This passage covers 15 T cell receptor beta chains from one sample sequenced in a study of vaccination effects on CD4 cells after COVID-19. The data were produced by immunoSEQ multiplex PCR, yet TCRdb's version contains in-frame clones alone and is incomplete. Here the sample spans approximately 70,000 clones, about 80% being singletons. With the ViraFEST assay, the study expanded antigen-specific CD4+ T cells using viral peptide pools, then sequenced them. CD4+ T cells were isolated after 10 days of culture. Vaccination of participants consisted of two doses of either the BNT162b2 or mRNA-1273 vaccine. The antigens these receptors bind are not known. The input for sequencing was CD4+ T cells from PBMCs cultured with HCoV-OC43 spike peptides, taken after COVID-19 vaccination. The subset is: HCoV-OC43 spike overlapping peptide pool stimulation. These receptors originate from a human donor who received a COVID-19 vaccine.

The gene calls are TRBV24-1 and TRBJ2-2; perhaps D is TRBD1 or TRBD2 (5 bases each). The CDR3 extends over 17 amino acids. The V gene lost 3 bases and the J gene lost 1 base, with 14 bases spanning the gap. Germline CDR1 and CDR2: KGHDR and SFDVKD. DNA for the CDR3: TGTGCCACCAGTGATCCCGGGACGGTCGGGAACACCGGGGAGCTGTTTTTT. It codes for CATSDPGTVGNTGELFF.

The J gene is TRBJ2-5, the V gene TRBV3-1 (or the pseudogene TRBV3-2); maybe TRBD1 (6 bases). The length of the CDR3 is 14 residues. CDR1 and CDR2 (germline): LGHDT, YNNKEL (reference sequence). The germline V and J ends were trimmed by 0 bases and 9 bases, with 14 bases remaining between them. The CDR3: CASSQEFITGSQYF. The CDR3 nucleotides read TGTGCCAGCAGCCAAGAGTTCATTACAGGGTCCCAGTACTTC.

The CDR3, as DNA: TGTGCCAGCGCCGGGACAGCAACCCTTTACGAGCAGTACGTC. Its protein product is CASAGTATLYEQYV. The chain combines TRBV28 with TRBJ2-7, with 7 bases identical to TRBD1. The CDR3 sequence is 14 residues long. After removal of 8 bases from V and 4 bases from J, the junction contained 11 bases not matched to a gene. Germline V lookup: CDR1 MDHEN, CDR2 SYDVKM.

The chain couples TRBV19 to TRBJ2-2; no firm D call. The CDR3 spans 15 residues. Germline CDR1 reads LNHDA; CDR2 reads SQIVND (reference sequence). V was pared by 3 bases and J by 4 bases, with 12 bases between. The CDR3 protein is CASSIPVLSTGELFF. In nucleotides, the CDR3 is TGTGCCAGTAGTATTCCGGTGCTTAGCACCGGGGAGCTGTTTTTT.

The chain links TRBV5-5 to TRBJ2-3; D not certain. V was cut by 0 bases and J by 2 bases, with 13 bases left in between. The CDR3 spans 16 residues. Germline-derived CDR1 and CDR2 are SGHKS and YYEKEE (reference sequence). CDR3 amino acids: CASSLVGVTTTDTQYF. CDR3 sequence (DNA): TGTGCCAGCAGCTTGGTTGGGGTTACGACCACAGATACGCAGTATTTT.

The CDR3 reads CASSRATGWYGYTF. The CDR3 DNA sequence: TGTGCCAGCAGCCGCGCGACGGGATGGTATGGCTACACCTTC. The rearrangement uses TRBV6-2 or TRBV6-3 and TRBJ1-2, with D unclear. The CDR3 has 14 amino acids. The germline gives CDR1 MNHEY, CDR2 SVGEGT. The V and J ends lost 6 bases and 5 bases respectively, with 16 bases between them.

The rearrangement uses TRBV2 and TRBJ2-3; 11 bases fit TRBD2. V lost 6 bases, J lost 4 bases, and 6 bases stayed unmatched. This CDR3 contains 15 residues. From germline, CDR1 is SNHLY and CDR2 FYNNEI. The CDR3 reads CASSPTSGAPDTQYF. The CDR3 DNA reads TGTGCCAGCAGCCCGACTAGCGGGGCCCCAGATACGCAGTATTTT.

The CDR3 is CASRQGADEKLFF. The DNA of the CDR3 is TGCGCCAGCCGACAGGGGGCTGACGAAAAACTGTTTTTT. The V call is TRBV5-1, the J call TRBJ1-4; TRBD1 matches at 10 bases. The ends lost 7 bases at V and 8 bases at J; junction bases unmatched: 5. The CDR3 totals 13 residues. Germline V CDR1 and CDR2: SGHRS, YFSETQ.

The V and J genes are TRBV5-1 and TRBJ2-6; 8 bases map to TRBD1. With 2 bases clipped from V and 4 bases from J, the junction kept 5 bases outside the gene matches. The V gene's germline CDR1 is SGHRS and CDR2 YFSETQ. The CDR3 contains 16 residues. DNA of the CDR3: TGCGCCAGCAGCTTTTGGACAGGGTCAGGGGCCAACGTCCTGACTTTC. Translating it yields CASSFWTGSGANVLTF.

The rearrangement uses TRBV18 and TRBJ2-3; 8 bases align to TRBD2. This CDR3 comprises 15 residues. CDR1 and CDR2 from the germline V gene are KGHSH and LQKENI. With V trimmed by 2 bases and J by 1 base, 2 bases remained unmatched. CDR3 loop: CASSPISGGTDTQYF. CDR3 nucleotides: TGTGCCAGCTCACCAATTAGCGGGGGCACAGATACGCAGTATTTT.

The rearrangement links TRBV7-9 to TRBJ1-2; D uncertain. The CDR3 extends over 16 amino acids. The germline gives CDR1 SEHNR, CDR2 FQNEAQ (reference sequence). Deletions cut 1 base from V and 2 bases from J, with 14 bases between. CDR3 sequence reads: CASSLVPGPENYGYTF. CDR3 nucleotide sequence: TGTGCCAGCAGCTTAGTTCCTGGACCCGAAAACTATGGCTACACCTTC.

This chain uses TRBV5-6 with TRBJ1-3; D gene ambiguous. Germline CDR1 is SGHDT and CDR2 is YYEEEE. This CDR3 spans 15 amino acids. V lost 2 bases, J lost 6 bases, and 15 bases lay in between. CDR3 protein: CASSFRGRNENTIYF. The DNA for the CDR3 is TGTGCCAGCAGCTTCCGAGGGCGCAATGAAAACACCATATATTTT.

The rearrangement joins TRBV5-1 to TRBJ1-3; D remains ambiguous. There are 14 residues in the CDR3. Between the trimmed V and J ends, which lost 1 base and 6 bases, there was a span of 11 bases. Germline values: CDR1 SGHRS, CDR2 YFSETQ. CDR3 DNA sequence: TGCGCCAGCAGCTTGCAGACTGGAGAAAACACCATATATTTT. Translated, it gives CASSLQTGENTIYF.

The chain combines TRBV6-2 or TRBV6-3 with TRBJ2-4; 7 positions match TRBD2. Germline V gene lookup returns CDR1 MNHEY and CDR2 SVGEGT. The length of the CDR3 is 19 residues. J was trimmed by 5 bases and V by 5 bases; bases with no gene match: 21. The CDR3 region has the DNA TGTGCCAGCAGTCCACCGAAGGGAGGGGCAGGGCTCTCTGAAAACATTCAGTACTTC. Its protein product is CASSPPKGGAGLSENIQYF.

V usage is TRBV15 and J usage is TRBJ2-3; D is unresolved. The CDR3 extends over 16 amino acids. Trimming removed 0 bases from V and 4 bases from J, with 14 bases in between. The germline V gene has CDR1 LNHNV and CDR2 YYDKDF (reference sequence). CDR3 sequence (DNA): TGTGCCACCAGCAGAGATATAGGCGCAGGAGCAGATACGCAGTATTTT. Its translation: CATSRDIGAGADTQYF.